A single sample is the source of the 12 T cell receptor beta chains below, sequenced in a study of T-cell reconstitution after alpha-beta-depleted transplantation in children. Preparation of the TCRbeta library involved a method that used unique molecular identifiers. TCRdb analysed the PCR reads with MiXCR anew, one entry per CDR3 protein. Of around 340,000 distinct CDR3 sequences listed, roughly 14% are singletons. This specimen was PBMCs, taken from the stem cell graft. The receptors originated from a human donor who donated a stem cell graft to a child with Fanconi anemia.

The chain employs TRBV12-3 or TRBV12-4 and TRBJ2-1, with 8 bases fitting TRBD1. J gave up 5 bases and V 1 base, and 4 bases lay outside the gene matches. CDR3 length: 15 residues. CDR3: CASSLGTGTDNEQFF. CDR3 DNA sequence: TGTGCCAGCAGTTTAGGGACAGGGACGGACAATGAGCAGTTCTTC.

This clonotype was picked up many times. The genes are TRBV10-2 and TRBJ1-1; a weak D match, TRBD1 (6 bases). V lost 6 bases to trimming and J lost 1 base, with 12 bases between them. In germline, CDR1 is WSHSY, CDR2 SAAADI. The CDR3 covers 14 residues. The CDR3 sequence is CASRTDRRNTEAFF. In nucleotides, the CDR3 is TGCGCCAGCAGAACCGACAGGAGGAACACTGAAGCTTTCTTT.

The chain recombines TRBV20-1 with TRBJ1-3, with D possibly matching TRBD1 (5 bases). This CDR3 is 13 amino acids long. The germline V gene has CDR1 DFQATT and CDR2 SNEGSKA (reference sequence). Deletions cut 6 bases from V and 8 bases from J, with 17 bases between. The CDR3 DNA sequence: TGCAGTGCCCCGGACGAGGGGAGATACACCATATATTTT. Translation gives CSAPDEGRYTIYF.

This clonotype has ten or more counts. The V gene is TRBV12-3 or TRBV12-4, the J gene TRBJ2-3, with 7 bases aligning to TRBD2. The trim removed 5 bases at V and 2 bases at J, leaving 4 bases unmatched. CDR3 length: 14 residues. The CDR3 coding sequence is TGTGCCAGCAGTACCGGGACTACCACAGATACGCAGTATTTT. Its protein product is CASSTGTTTDTQYF.

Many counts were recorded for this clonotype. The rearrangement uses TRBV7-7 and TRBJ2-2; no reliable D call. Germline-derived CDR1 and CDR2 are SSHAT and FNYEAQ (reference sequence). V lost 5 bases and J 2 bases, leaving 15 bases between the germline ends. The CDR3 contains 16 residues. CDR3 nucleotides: TGTGCCAGCAGCCCCCGGAGTGGGCGAAACACCGGGGAGCTGTTTTTT. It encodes CASSPRSGRNTGELFF.

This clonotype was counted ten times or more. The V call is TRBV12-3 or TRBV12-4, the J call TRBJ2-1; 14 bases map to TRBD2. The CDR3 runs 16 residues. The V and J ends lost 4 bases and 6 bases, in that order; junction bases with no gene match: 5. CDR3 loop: CASSSGLAGARNEQFF. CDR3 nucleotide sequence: TGTGCCAGCAGTTCGGGACTAGCGGGGGCCCGCAATGAGCAGTTCTTC.

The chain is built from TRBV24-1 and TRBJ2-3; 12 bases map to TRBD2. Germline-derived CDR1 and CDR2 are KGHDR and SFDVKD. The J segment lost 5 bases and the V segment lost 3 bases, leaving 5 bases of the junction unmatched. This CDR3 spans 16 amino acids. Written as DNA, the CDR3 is TGTGCCACCAGTGATCCTAGCGGGGGGGATAGAGATACGCAGTATTTT. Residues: CATSDPSGGDRDTQYF.

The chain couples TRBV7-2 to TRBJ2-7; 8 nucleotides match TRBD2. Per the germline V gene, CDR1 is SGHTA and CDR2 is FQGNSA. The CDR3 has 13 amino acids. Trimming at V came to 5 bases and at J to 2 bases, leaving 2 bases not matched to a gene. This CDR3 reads CASSTSGTYEQYF. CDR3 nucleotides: TGTGCCAGCAGCACTAGCGGAACCTACGAGCAGTACTTC.

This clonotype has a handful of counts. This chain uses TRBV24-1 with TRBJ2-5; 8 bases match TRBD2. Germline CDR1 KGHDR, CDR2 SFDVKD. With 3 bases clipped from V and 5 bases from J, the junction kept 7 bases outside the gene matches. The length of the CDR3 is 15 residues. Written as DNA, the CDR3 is TGTGCCACCAGTGATCCTACGACGGGGGGGGAGACCCAGTACTTC. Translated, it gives CATSDPTTGGETQYF.

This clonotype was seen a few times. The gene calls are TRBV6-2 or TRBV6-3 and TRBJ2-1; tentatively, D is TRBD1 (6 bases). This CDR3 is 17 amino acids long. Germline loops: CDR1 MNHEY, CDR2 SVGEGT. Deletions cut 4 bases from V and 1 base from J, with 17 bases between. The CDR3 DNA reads TGTGCCAGCAGTTTGCATACACAGGGAGCGTCCTACAATGAGCAGTTCTTC. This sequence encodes CASSLHTQGASYNEQFF.

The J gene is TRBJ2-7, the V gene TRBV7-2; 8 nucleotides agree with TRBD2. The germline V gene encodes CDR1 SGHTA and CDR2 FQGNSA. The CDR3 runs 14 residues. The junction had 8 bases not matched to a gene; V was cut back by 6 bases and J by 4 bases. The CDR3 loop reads CASRREGSGYEQYF. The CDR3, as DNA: TGTGCCAGCAGACGGGAGGGCAGCGGGTACGAGCAGTACTTC.

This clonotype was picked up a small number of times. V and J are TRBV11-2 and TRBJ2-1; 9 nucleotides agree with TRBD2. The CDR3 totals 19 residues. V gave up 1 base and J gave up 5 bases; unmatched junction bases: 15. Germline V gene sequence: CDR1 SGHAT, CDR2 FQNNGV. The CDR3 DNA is TGTGCCAGCAGCTTAGTTTGGTTGTGGGGGACTAGCCTCAACAATGAGCAGTTCTTC. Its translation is CASSLVWLWGTSLNNEQFF.